A single sample is the source of the 14 T cell receptor beta chains below, sequenced in a study of CD4 T cells in relation to SARS-CoV-2 and coronaviruses (dated by TCRdb to about 2021). Library preparation employed the immunoSEQ multiplex PCR assay. Not all clones reach the TCRdb copy of this immuneACCESS table, which keeps in-frame sequences only. Checked studies attribute under half of the gap to unresolved V genes and leave the rest unexplained. This sample lists roughly 16,000 clones; over 75% were detected once. Around 9.1% of the sample belongs to the ten largest clones. For these TCRs, the target antigens are not known. CD4+ T cells from unexposed donors were collected before the COVID-19 pandemic (2011-2018). Following 10 days of culture, the EasySep CD4+ T cell isolation kit was used to isolate CD4+ T cells. Sample: CD4+ T cells from PBMCs, cultured in vitro. Receptors originate from a human donor in good health.

J is TRBJ2-1 and V is TRBV27; the D is unclear. Trimming cost V 3 bases and J 0 bases, with 9 bases left between them. There are 15 residues in the CDR3. Germline V gives CDR1 MNHEY, CDR2 SMNVEV (reference sequence). The CDR3 loop reads CASSFTQFSYNEQFF. The CDR3 DNA follows: TGTGCCAGCAGTTTTACCCAGTTCTCCTACAATGAGCAGTTCTTC.

This chain links TRBV5-1 with TRBJ1-1; tentative D call: TRBD1 (5 bases). Trimming removed 0 bases at V and 3 bases at J, with 9 bases between. From germline, CDR1 is SGHRS and CDR2 YFSETQ. The CDR3 has 14 amino acids. In DNA, the CDR3 is TGCGCCAGCAGCTTGGGGTCGGGGCACACTGAAGCTTTCTTT. This translates into CASSLGSGHTEAFF.

This clone was recorded a few times. The V call is TRBV23-1, the J call TRBJ2-1, with D perhaps matching TRBD2 (6 bases). TRBV23-1 is recorded as an ORF, its role being uncertain. Trimming cost V 0 bases and J 4 bases, with 19 bases left between them. CDR3 size: 18 residues. CDR3 coding DNA: TGCGCCAGCAGTCAATCTGAGGGCGGGCGGGGCCCTTACAATGAGCAGTTCTTC. Translated: CASSQSEGGRGPYNEQFF.

The chain carries TRBV10-1 and TRBJ2-5; 7 bases line up with TRBD2. With 0 bases clipped from V and 1 base from J, the junction kept 2 bases outside the gene matches. Per the germline V gene, CDR1 is WNHNN and CDR2 is SYGVQD (reference sequence). The CDR3 loop spans 15 amino acids. CDR3 in amino acids: CASSESGRTQETQYF. The CDR3 nucleotides are TGCGCCAGCAGTGAGTCCGGGAGGACCCAAGAGACCCAGTACTTC.

The chain links TRBV5-1 to TRBJ2-7; 9 bases fit TRBD1. The V segment lost 4 bases and the J segment 0 bases; nucleotides outside the gene matches: 2. Germline lookup yields CDR1 SGHRS and CDR2 YFSETQ. This CDR3 is 14 amino acids long. The CDR3 loop reads CASSVTGGSYEQYF. The CDR3 nucleotides read TGCGCCAGCAGCGTGACAGGGGGCTCCTACGAGCAGTACTTC.

This chain joins TRBV6-1 and TRBJ2-4, with TRBD2 matching over 13 bases. There are 18 residues in the CDR3. The V segment lost 2 bases and the J segment 7 bases; nucleotides outside the gene matches: 11. The germline CDR1 and CDR2 sequences are MNHNS and SASEGT. The CDR3 sequence is CASSESPRGLAGRNIQYF. CDR3 coding DNA: TGTGCCAGCAGTGAAAGCCCTAGGGGACTAGCGGGAAGGAACATTCAGTACTTC.

The rearrangement joins TRBV7-9 to TRBJ2-3, with D perhaps TRBD2 (6 bases). V lost 2 bases, J lost 4 bases, and 10 bases lay in between. Per the germline V gene, CDR1 is SEHNR and CDR2 is FQNEAQ (reference sequence). This CDR3 has 14 amino acids. The CDR3 bases are TGTGCCAGCAGCTTAACCGGGAGAGCAGATACGCAGTATTTT. It codes for CASSLTGRADTQYF.

The chain couples TRBV18 to TRBJ1-2; 8 nucleotides line up with TRBD1. V lost 3 bases to trimming and J lost 7 bases; unmatched junction nucleotides: 4. The CDR3 spans 13 residues. Per germline, CDR1 KGHSH and CDR2 LQKENI. The CDR3 is CASSPETGVGYTF. In nucleotides, the CDR3 is TGTGCCAGCTCACCGGAGACAGGGGTTGGCTACACCTTC.

The chain is built from TRBV19 and TRBJ1-5; a possible D gene is TRBD1 (5 bases). CDR3 length equals 17 residues. Germline CDR1 is LNHDA and CDR2 is SQIVND (reference sequence). Deletions cut 3 bases from V and 9 bases from J, with 24 bases between. CDR3 region: CASSIRGGLGPMGPQHF. The DNA of the CDR3 is TGTGCCAGTAGTATTCGGGGGGGATTGGGCCCGATGGGGCCCCAGCATTTT.

The chain uses TRBV30 and TRBJ2-1; a weak D match, TRBD1 (5 bases). V shed 2 bases and J shed 3 bases, with 8 bases lying between them. This CDR3 region has 13 residues. The germline CDR1 and CDR2 sequences are GTSNPN and SVGIG (reference sequence). The CDR3 bases are TGTGCCTGGAGTTTAGGGGACTACAATGAGCAGTTCTTC. This sequence encodes CAWSLGDYNEQFF.

The chain links TRBV20-1 to TRBJ2-1; 10 bases map to TRBD2. This CDR3 comprises 18 residues. CDR1 is DFQATT and CDR2 is SNEGSKA in the germline V gene (reference sequence). Germline trimming cut 3 bases from V and 0 bases from J; bases unmatched to any gene: 11. The CDR3 spells CSASFSSGRGGSYNEQFF. In nucleotides, the CDR3 is TGCAGTGCTAGTTTTTCTAGCGGGAGAGGTGGCTCCTACAATGAGCAGTTCTTC.

This clone was observed a handful of times. The rearrangement uses TRBV6-2 or TRBV6-3 and TRBJ1-1; weak D call: TRBD1 (5 bases). CDR3 length: 14 amino acids. V was cut by 6 bases and J by 6 bases, with 17 bases left in between. The germline CDR1 and CDR2 sequences are MNHEY and SVGEGT. CDR3: CASSLGAVSSEAFF. In DNA, the CDR3 is TGTGCCAGCAGCCTCGGGGCCGTGTCATCTGAAGCTTTCTTT.

The chain recombines TRBV5-1 with TRBJ2-3; perhaps D is TRBD1 or TRBD2 (5 bases each). V was clipped by 5 bases and J by 3 bases, with 16 bases between them. The CDR3 covers 15 residues. Germline CDR1 reads SGHRS; CDR2 reads YFSETQ. CDR3 coding DNA: TGCGCCAGCAGAGATGGACGGGGACCTACAGATACGCAGTATTTT. It yields the protein CASRDGRGPTDTQYF. The full variable domain, rest sourced from reference TRBV5-1 and TRBJ2-3, is KAGVTQTPRYLIKTRGQQVTLSCSPISGHRSVSWYQQTPGQGLQFLFEYFSETQRNKGNFPGRFSGRQFSNSRSEMNVSTLELGDSALYLCASRDGRGPTDTQYFGPGTRLTVL.

This clone turned up a few times. The CDR3 DNA reads as TGTGCCAGTACGGTAGGGAGTATACTCGGCTATGGCTACACCTTC. This sequence encodes CASTVGSILGYGYTF. This sequence joins TRBV19 and TRBJ1-2, with D hard to call. The V and J ends lost 7 bases and 4 bases respectively, with 19 bases between them. The CDR3 runs to 15 residues. The germline CDR1 and CDR2 sequences are LNHDA and SQIVND (reference sequence).